The T cell receptor (beta chain) under discussion was sequenced for a study of control samples from healthy donors and cancer patients. CDR3 size: 15 residues. Germline CDR1 LGHDT, CDR2 YNNKEL (reference sequence). Between the trimmed V and J ends, which lost 3 bases and 5 bases, there was a span of 11 bases. Libraries were prepared by immunoSEQ multiplex PCR; TCRdb keeps only in-frame clonotypes and omits some of them. The data hold under 200,000 clones, with roughly 91% observed a single time. The source is a woman in her twenties or thirties in good health. This sequence joins TRBV3-1 (or the pseudogene TRBV3-2) and TRBJ1-6; a weak D match, TRBD1 (6 bases). The material sequenced was blood. CDR3: CASSQRGQHNSPLHF. The CDR3 DNA reads as TGTGCCAGCAGCCAGCGAGGACAGCATAATTCACCCCTCCACTTT.